In its sample, the clone carrying this T cell receptor (beta chain) was seen a few times. Its specificity is not known. TCRdb keeps only in-frame clones here, not all; method: immunoSEQ multiplex PCR. The sample holds roughly 54,000 clones; 57% are singletons and the top ten take about 29%. The germline V gene has CDR1 LNHDA and CDR2 SQIVND (reference sequence). The CDR3 is 15 amino acids. Trimming shortened V by 1 base and J by 7 bases, and 11 bases separated the two germline ends. The data derive from a study of cytotoxic CD8 clonotypes in ibrutinib-treated CLL. Whole-study context: Recorded responses included 24 partial and 2 complete; following median around 68 months, approximately 15 stayed remitted and some 12 progressed. Study conclusions and caveats: A difference in sampling times existed between sustained-remission and progressing patients. In comparison with age-matched healthy donors, baseline clonality was higher and tracked circulating CD8+ T-cell counts.

The TCR was taken from a human donor with chronic lymphocytic leukemia. This chain links TRBV19 with TRBJ1-6; unclear D gene. The input for sequencing was PBMCs, taken after 24 months of ibrutinib treatment. The CDR3 region is CASSIGSSGNSPLHF. The CDR3 DNA follows: TGTGCCAGTAGTATAGGTTCATCGGGGAATTCACCCCTCCACTTT. The full variable domain, completed using reference TRBV19 and TRBJ1-6, is DGGITQSPKYLFRKEGQNVTLSCEQNLNHDAMYWYRQDPGQGLRLIYYSQIVNDFQKGDIAEGYSVSREKKESFPLTVTSAQKNPTAFYLCASSIGSSGNSPLHFGNGTRLTVT.